These 5 T cell receptor beta chains were sequenced from one sample in a study of beta chain features in type 1 diabetes. Of the isolated RNA, all was reverse transcribed, and so the sequenced material was expressed TCRB transcripts. TCRdb's table, derived via immunoSEQ multiplex PCR, lists solely in-frame clones and lacks some. The sample shows about 19,000 clones, approximately 50% of them seen only once. Sequencing input: stem cell memory CD4+ T cells from blood. These receptors were obtained from a man younger than 30 in good health.

This chain joins TRBV5-4 and TRBJ2-3; TRBD1 matches 7 bases. The CDR3 runs 16 residues. CDR1 and CDR2 from the germline V gene are SGHNT and YYREEE (reference sequence). V trimming: 4 bases; J trimming: 5 bases; junction bases outside the gene matches: 13. Here the CDR3 reads CASSTARQGRGDTQYF. DNA of the CDR3: TGTGCCAGCAGCACAGCGCGACAGGGAAGAGGAGATACGCAGTATTTT.

This rearrangement joins TRBV28 to TRBJ2-6, with D unclear. CDR1 MDHEN and CDR2 SYDVKM come from the germline V gene. The CDR3 has 16 residues. V lost 1 base to trimming and J lost 0 bases, with 7 bases between them. The CDR3 nucleotides are TGTGCCAGCAGTTTATCAGGAAACTCTGGGGCCAACGTCCTGACTTTC. Residues: CASSLSGNSGANVLTF.

This clone turned up a few times. The chain links TRBV7-2 to TRBJ1-4, with 9 nucleotides matching TRBD1. The V segment lost 3 bases and the J segment 4 bases; nucleotides outside the gene matches: 6. Germline V lookup: CDR1 SGHTA, CDR2 FQGNSA. The CDR3 sequence is 16 residues long. The CDR3 reads CASSLRQGGFNEKLFF. Here the CDR3 DNA reads TGTGCCAGCAGCTTGAGACAGGGGGGCTTTAATGAAAAACTGTTTTTT.

This sequence joins TRBV5-1 and TRBJ2-3; 10 nucleotides agree with TRBD2. The CDR3 covers 18 residues. J gave up 4 bases and V 5 bases, and 16 bases lay outside the gene matches. Germline V gene data show CDR1 as SGHRS and CDR2 as YFSETQ. This CDR3 is CASRESSGGWRIADTQYF. In DNA form, the CDR3 reads TGCGCCAGCAGGGAGTCTAGCGGGGGATGGCGTATCGCAGATACGCAGTATTTT.

In this sample, this clone turned up once. This chain's CDR3 is CASSLVGRGRREAFF. CDR3 DNA: TGTGCCAGCAGCTTAGTAGGCAGGGGGCGTCGTGAAGCTTTCTTT. The chain recombines TRBV7-2 with TRBJ1-1, with 8 bases fitting TRBD1. In germline, CDR1 is SGHTA, CDR2 FQGNSA. Trimming cost V 1 base and J 7 bases; bases outside gene matches: 8. The CDR3 consists of 15 residues.